This T cell receptor (beta chain) emerged from a study of T cells after yellow fever vaccination. The CDR3 has 15 amino acids. V trimming: 3 bases; J trimming: 7 bases; junction bases outside the gene matches: 5. Germline-derived CDR1 and CDR2 are ENHRY and SYGVKD. As for this clonotype: As yet, its antigen is unknown.

Study findings and constraints: The booster saw the reappearance of most primary-vaccination clones (more than 95% CD4, 88% CD8). The CD4 compartment and the CD8 compartment contained a small share of clonotypes in common.

Template-switching 5'RACE yielded the TCR cDNA; a universal primer site and UMIs were added in the process. Each CDR3 protein gets one entry after TCRdb re-called the 5' RACE reads with MiXCR. The data show 620,000 or so distinct CDR3 sequences, around 16% seen once. The rearrangement links TRBV10-3 to TRBJ2-1; TRBD2 aligns across 11 bases. This receptor was identified in a man aged 18 to 29 who received the YFV17D yellow fever vaccine. The material sequenced was PBMCs, taken around 5 days after the first yellow fever vaccination. The chain's CDR3 is CAISEGSGGANEQFF. The CDR3 nucleotides are TGTGCCATCAGTGAAGGTAGCGGGGGGGCAAATGAGCAGTTCTTC.